Listed below are T cell receptor beta chains from one sample, sequenced in a study of vaccination and CD4 T cells after COVID-19. These receptors' antigens are unknown. TCRdb fed the PCR reads into MiXCR, producing one record per CDR3 protein. The table shows around 5,000 distinct CDR3 sequences, with about 40% occurring only once. The sequencing used CD4+ T cells from blood, cultured in vitro, collected after SARS-CoV-2 vaccination. These receptors were collected from a human donor who had recovered from COVID-19. The CDR3 runs from the conserved cysteine through the conserved F or W. A D gene is named only where the DNA matches it firmly. A clone size is listed for some rows: how often the clone was seen (once, few, many), or a class if it is expanded.

D gene: TRBD2; V gene: TRBV6-2/TRBV6-3; clone size: -; J gene: TRBJ2-2; CDR3 protein: CASTLSAGDTNTGELFF; CDR3 DNA: TGTGCCAGCACCCTATCAGCGGGGGATACGAACACCGGGGAGCTGTTTTTT
D gene: TRBD2; V gene: TRBV19; clone size: few; J gene: TRBJ2-1; CDR3 protein: CASIMTSGGGGEQFF; CDR3 DNA: TGTGCCAGTATAATGACTAGCGGGGGGGGCGGTGAGCAGTTCTTC
D gene: TRBD1; V gene: TRBV6-2/TRBV6-3; clone size: few; J gene: TRBJ1-1; CDR3 protein: CASSRDRDAEAFF; CDR3 DNA: TGTGCCAGCAGTAGGGACAGGGACGCTGAAGCTTTCTTT
D gene: TRBD1; V gene: TRBV6-2/TRBV6-3; clone size: -; J gene: TRBJ1-5; CDR3 protein: CASSYSRDRVSNQPQHF; CDR3 DNA: TGTGCCAGCAGTTACTCGAGGGACAGGGTTAGCAATCAGCCCCAGCATTTT
D gene: TRBD1; V gene: TRBV19; clone size: -; J gene: TRBJ2-7; CDR3 protein: CASSKGEKETGKHEQYF; CDR3 DNA: TGTGCCAGTAGTAAGGGTGAAAAAGAGACAGGGAAACACGAGCAGTACTTC
D gene: TRBD1; V gene: TRBV27; clone size: -; J gene: TRBJ2-2; CDR3 protein: CASTLQGATGELFF; CDR3 DNA: TGTGCCAGCACCCTACAGGGGGCAACCGGGGAGCTGTTTTTT
D gene: -; V gene: TRBV20-1; clone size: -; J gene: TRBJ2-5; CDR3 protein: CSARGVPSVETQYF; CDR3 DNA: TGCAGTGCTAGAGGGGTCCCCAGCGTTGAGACCCAGTACTTC
D gene: -; V gene: TRBV7-2; clone size: once; J gene: TRBJ2-7; CDR3 protein: CASSFGLSPSEQYF; CDR3 DNA: TGTGCCAGCAGCTTCGGACTATCTCCTTCGGAGCAGTACTTC
D gene: -; V gene: TRBV7-2; clone size: few; J gene: TRBJ1-5; CDR3 protein: CASSLEGGSNQPQHF; CDR3 DNA: TGTGCCAGCAGCTTAGAGGGGGGGAGCAATCAGCCCCAGCATTTT
D gene: -; V gene: TRBV7-9; clone size: few; J gene: TRBJ2-2; CDR3 protein: CASSLGPPLTGELFF; CDR3 DNA: TGTGCCAGCAGCCTGGGACCTCCGTTGACCGGGGAGCTGTTTTTT
D gene: -; V gene: TRBV7-9; clone size: few; J gene: TRBJ1-2; CDR3 protein: CASSLVTARSREGYTF; CDR3 DNA: TGTGCCAGCAGCTTAGTTACGGCGAGATCCCGAGAAGGCTACACCTTC
D gene: -; V gene: TRBV6-1; clone size: few; J gene: TRBJ2-5; CDR3 protein: CASSDRDIRVETQYF; CDR3 DNA: TGTGCCAGCAGTGACCGGGACATCAGGGTGGAGACCCAGTACTTC
D gene: -; V gene: TRBV24-1; clone size: few; J gene: TRBJ2-5; CDR3 protein: CATSGTAASETQYF; CDR3 DNA: TGTGCCACCAGCGGAACGGCCGCCTCCGAGACCCAGTACTTC
D gene: TRBD1; V gene: TRBV30; clone size: large; J gene: TRBJ1-1; CDR3 protein: CAFLDRGLLNTEAFF; CDR3 DNA: TGTGCCTTTTTGGACAGGGGTCTCCTGAACACTGAAGCTTTCTTT
D gene: -; V gene: TRBV4-2; clone size: -; J gene: TRBJ2-5; CDR3 protein: CASSQGEGHVTTEETQYF; CDR3 DNA: TGTGCCAGCAGCCAAGGCGAGGGCCACGTGACGACCGAAGAGACCCAGTACTTC
D gene: -; V gene: TRBV20-1; clone size: few; J gene: TRBJ1-2; CDR3 protein: CSARVWGANYGYTF; CDR3 DNA: TGCAGTGCTAGAGTCTGGGGGGCCAACTATGGCTACACCTTC
D gene: TRBD1; V gene: TRBV2; clone size: -; J gene: TRBJ1-3; CDR3 protein: CASSAAGTGTGNTIYF; CDR3 DNA: TGTGCCAGCAGTGCGGCCGGGACAGGGACCGGAAACACCATATATTTT
D gene: TRBD2; V gene: TRBV19; clone size: -; J gene: TRBJ2-2; CDR3 protein: CASSIGSGGTGELFF; CDR3 DNA: TGTGCCAGTAGTATCGGGAGCGGGGGGACCGGGGAGCTGTTTTTT
D gene: TRBD1; V gene: TRBV27; clone size: few; J gene: TRBJ2-5; CDR3 protein: CASRGDSPTQYF; CDR3 DNA: TGTGCCAGCAGGGGGGACAGTCCGACCCAGTACTTC
D gene: -; V gene: TRBV28; clone size: -; J gene: TRBJ2-1; CDR3 protein: CASSSTLVLANNEQFF; CDR3 DNA: TGTGCCAGCAGTTCAACTCTAGTCTTAGCAAACAATGAGCAGTTCTTC
D gene: -; V gene: TRBV15; clone size: -; J gene: TRBJ1-2; CDR3 protein: CATSREARTFAYGYTF; CDR3 DNA: TGTGCCACCAGCAGAGAAGCCAGGACATTTGCCTATGGCTACACCTTC
D gene: -; V gene: TRBV4-1; clone size: -; J gene: TRBJ2-3; CDR3 protein: CASSPGVSTDTQYF; CDR3 DNA: TGCGCCAGCAGCCCGGGAGTAAGTACAGATACGCAGTATTTT
D gene: TRBD1; V gene: TRBV27; clone size: -; J gene: TRBJ1-4; CDR3 protein: CASSWTGGEKLFF; CDR3 DNA: TGTGCCAGCAGTTGGACAGGGGGCGAAAAACTGTTTTTT
D gene: TRBD2; V gene: TRBV20-1; clone size: -; J gene: TRBJ2-7; CDR3 protein: CSARLSSGSSEQYF; CDR3 DNA: TGCAGTGCTAGATTGTCTAGCGGGAGTAGCGAGCAGTACTTC
D gene: -; V gene: TRBV20-1; clone size: -; J gene: TRBJ2-5; CDR3 protein: CSARDPGKETQYF; CDR3 DNA: TGCAGTGCTAGAGATCCAGGGAAAGAGACCCAGTACTTC
D gene: TRBD1; V gene: TRBV20-1; clone size: -; J gene: TRBJ1-1; CDR3 protein: CSAREFWGQGGSWAFF; CDR3 DNA: TGCAGTGCTAGAGAATTCTGGGGACAGGGAGGGTCTTGGGCTTTCTTT
D gene: -; V gene: TRBV19; clone size: -; J gene: TRBJ1-2; CDR3 protein: CASSAGVMARGYTF; CDR3 DNA: TGTGCCAGTAGCGCCGGGGTGATGGCGCGAGGCTACACCTTC
D gene: TRBD2; V gene: TRBV18; clone size: once; J gene: TRBJ2-1; CDR3 protein: CASSPSGGGRNEQFF; CDR3 DNA: TGTGCCAGCTCACCGTCGGGAGGAGGGAGGAATGAGCAGTTCTTC
D gene: TRBD1; V gene: TRBV28; clone size: -; J gene: TRBJ1-1; CDR3 protein: CASSSTGGWDTEAFF; CDR3 DNA: TGTGCCAGCAGTTCAACAGGGGGGTGGGACACTGAAGCTTTCTTT
D gene: TRBD1; V gene: TRBV11-2; clone size: few; J gene: TRBJ1-1; CDR3 protein: CASSPLTGANTEAFF; CDR3 DNA: TGTGCCAGCAGCCCTTTAACAGGGGCGAACACTGAAGCTTTCTTT
D gene: -; V gene: TRBV7-2; clone size: once; J gene: TRBJ2-3; CDR3 protein: CASIPDPSTDTQYF; CDR3 DNA: TGTGCCAGCATCCCCGACCCTAGCACAGATACGCAGTATTTT
D gene: -; V gene: TRBV20-1; clone size: few; J gene: TRBJ1-2; CDR3 protein: CSARDNRERGYTF; CDR3 DNA: TGCAGTGCTAGAGATAACAGGGAGCGTGGCTACACCTTC
D gene: -; V gene: TRBV20-1; clone size: few; J gene: TRBJ2-2; CDR3 protein: CSALMVTPGTGELFF; CDR3 DNA: TGCAGTGCCCTCATGGTTACCCCGGGAACCGGGGAGCTGTTTTTT
D gene: -; V gene: TRBV5-8; clone size: -; J gene: TRBJ1-3; CDR3 protein: CASSQTGVSGNTIYF; CDR3 DNA: TGTGCCAGCAGCCAGACGGGTGTCTCTGGAAACACCATATATTTT
D gene: -; V gene: TRBV7-8; clone size: few; J gene: TRBJ2-3; CDR3 protein: CASSQLADRGWTQYF; CDR3 DNA: TGTGCCAGCAGCCAGCTGGCAGACCGGGGGTGGACGCAGTATTTT